This TCR beta chain was sequenced during a study of T cells in Graves' hyperthyroidism and ophthalmopathy. Study findings and constraints: Within blood appeared most thyroid clonotypes that had expanded above 0.001.

This clonotype was observed at least ten times. What it binds is unknown. Germline values: CDR1 MDHEN, CDR2 SYDVKM. The V and J ends lost 5 bases and 5 bases respectively, with 24 bases between them. The CDR3 is 17 amino acids. RNA transcripts provided the source from which TCR beta CDR3 regions were amplified. A first-round RT-PCR of the TCR CDR3 used the HTBI primer set. TCRdb used MiXCR to reprocess the multiplex PCR reads, holding one entry per CDR3 protein. Seen here are 200,000 to 250,000 distinct CDR3 sequences, approximately 16% observed once, and the top ten hold around 30%. A Clinical Activity Score of at least 3, a NOSPECS grade of at least 4 and a duration under 3 months were recorded in the ophthalmopathy patients.

This sequence was found in a young woman with Graves' ophthalmopathy. The chain employs TRBV28 and TRBJ1-2; D is unresolved. Sequenced: blood. The DNA of the CDR3 is TGTGCCAGCAGTAAATGGGTGACGGCGAATTTAGGTTATGGCTACACCTTC. It encodes CASSKWVTANLGYGYTF.